This is a list of T cell receptor beta chains from one sample in a study of T-cell memory formation after mild COVID-19. TCRdb processed the 5' RACE reads anew with MiXCR; each CDR3 protein has one entry. The sample carries about 610,000 distinct CDR3 sequences, roughly 17% recorded once. Sequencing input: PBMCs or a T cell subset sorted from them (not recorded which). These TCRs come from an adult woman who had mild COVID-19 (a few samples of this study predate the infection). Cell type and time point are not known. Both conserved end residues are part of each CDR3. D genes are given only for firm matches. The listing skips clone size in some rows; elsewhere it reads once, few, many or a size class.

TRBJ2-5 | once | TRBD2 | TRBV28 | TGTGCCAGCACCCCCACGGGGGGAGAGACCCAGTACTTC | CASTPTGGETQYF
TRBJ1-1 | . | TRBD1 | TRBV12-3/TRBV12-4 | TGTGCCAGCAGTTTAGATGGGGGGGACAGGGAAGCTTTCTTT | CASSLDGGDREAFF
TRBJ2-2 | few | . | TRBV5-1 | TGCGCCAGCAGCGCACGGGGTGGCACCGGGGAGCTGTTTTTT | CASSARGGTGELFF
TRBJ2-3 | few | . | TRBV24-1 | TGTGCCACCAGTGACCCCCCCCCGGGGACGAGCACAGATACGCAGTATTTT | CATSDPPPGTSTDTQYF
TRBJ1-1 | . | . | TRBV24-1 | TGTGCCACCCGACTGGGCTCTGAAGCTTTCTTT | CATRLGSEAFF
TRBJ1-2 | . | TRBD1 | TRBV19 | TGTGCCAGTAGTAGGGGCTCGGGGACAGGGAGTAGCTATGGCTACACCTTC | CASSRGSGTGSSYGYTF
TRBJ1-5 | few | . | TRBV27 | TGTGCCAGCAGTTTGGCCCCGACAGGTAGCAATCAGCCCCAGCATTTT | CASSLAPTGSNQPQHF
TRBJ1-1 | . | TRBD1 | TRBV20-1 | TGCAGTGCTAGAGATCTAGGGCAGGGGGCTTTGAACACTGAAGCTTTCTTT | CSARDLGQGALNTEAFF
TRBJ1-1 | . | . | TRBV7-9 | TGTGCCAGCAGCTTAAGAGGGGAAGGTGTGGCTTTCTTT | CASSLRGEGVAFF
TRBJ1-1 | . | TRBD1 | TRBV20-1 | TGCAGTGCTCCCGGGACAGGGGTGAAGGGTGAAGCTTTCTTT | CSAPGTGVKGEAFF
TRBJ1-2 | . | TRBD1 | TRBV5-5 | TGTGCCAGCAGCAAGACAGGGGGCCACCCTGGCTACACCTTC | CASSKTGGHPGYTF
TRBJ1-1 | . | . | TRBV6-2/TRBV6-3 | TGTGCCAGCAGTTACTCCGTCGGGACGGACTTTTTAGAAGCTTTCTTT | CASSYSVGTDFLEAFF
TRBJ1-1 | . | . | TRBV15 | TGTGCCACCAGCCCTCTTAGGAGGACTGAAGCTTTCTTT | CATSPLRRTEAFF
TRBJ2-7 | . | TRBD1 | TRBV7-8 | TGTGCCAGCAGCTTGGGGACAGGGGGCTTGACATCCTACGAGCAGTACTTC | CASSLGTGGLTSYEQYF
TRBJ2-7 | . | TRBD2 | TRBV20-1 | TGCAGTGCTGCGGGGGGGCGATCCTACGAGCAGTACTTC | CSAAGGRSYEQYF